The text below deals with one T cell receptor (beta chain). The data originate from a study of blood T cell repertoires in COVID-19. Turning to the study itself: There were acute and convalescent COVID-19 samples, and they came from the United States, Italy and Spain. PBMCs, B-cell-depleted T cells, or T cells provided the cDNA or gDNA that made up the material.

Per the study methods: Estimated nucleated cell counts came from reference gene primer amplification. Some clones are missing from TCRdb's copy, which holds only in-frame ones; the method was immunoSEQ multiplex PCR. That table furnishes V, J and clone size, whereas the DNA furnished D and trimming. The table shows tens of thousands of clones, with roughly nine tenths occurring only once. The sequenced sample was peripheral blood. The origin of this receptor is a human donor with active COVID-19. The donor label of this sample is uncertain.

The CDR3 region is CASTGQGPYEQYF. In DNA form, the CDR3 reads TGTGCCAGCACCGGACAGGGTCCCTACGAGCAGTACTTC. The rearrangement joins TRBV7-2 to TRBJ2-7; TRBD1 agrees at 8 bases. V shed 7 bases, J shed 2 bases, and the junction held 4 bases outside the gene matches. The germline gives CDR1 SGHTA, CDR2 FQGNSA. The CDR3 is 13 amino acids.